This T cell receptor (beta chain) was identified in a study of T-cell reconstitution after alpha-beta-depleted transplantation in children. This CDR3 is built from 15 residues. V shed 5 bases and J 3 bases; nucleotides not matched to a gene: 7. Molecular barcoding with unique molecular identifiers was used for the TCRbeta library. MiXCR was run by TCRdb on the PCR reads, yielding one entry per CDR3 protein. The sample records 450,000 to 600,000 distinct CDR3 sequences, less than 35% being singletons. This sequence originates from a human donor who donated a stem cell graft to a child with aplastic anemia. The chain recombines TRBV12-3 or TRBV12-4 with TRBJ2-1; TRBD2 agrees at 7 bases. The sample here was PBMCs from the stem cell graft donor, taken from the stem cell graft. As DNA, the CDR3 is TGTGCCAGCAGTCCACTAACTAGCGTCTACAATGAGCAGTTCTTC. The encoded protein is CASSPLTSVYNEQFF.